There are many counts of the clone carrying this TCR beta chain. The antigen remains undetermined. The data were obtained in a study of neurological immune-mediated disorders. Study-level results: HTLV-1-associated myelopathy had the most TCR clonal expansion, whereas multiple sclerosis had the least (lower than in healthy controls). No expanded-clone CDR3 amino acid sequence recurred across subjects, suggesting private TCR-beta repertoires. Phylogenetic grouping assigned the repertoires of 18 of 34 multiple sclerosis patients to a single related-CDR3 cluster, representing a possible signature.

The team produced cDNA through 5'RACE using 10-nucleotide random UMIs. TCRdb processed the 5' RACE reads anew with MiXCR; each CDR3 protein has one entry. Of 85,000 to 90,000 distinct CDR3 sequences listed, around 3.4% are singletons. The TCR sequence derives from a woman aged 45-60 years with multiple sclerosis. Sequenced material: PBMCs.

The CDR3 region is CASSLSGAGFYEQYF. CDR3 nucleotide sequence: TGTGCCAGCAGCTTAAGTGGGGCAGGGTTCTACGAGCAGTACTTC. The chain employs TRBV7-2 and TRBJ2-7; D possibly corresponds to TRBD1 (5 bases). V was clipped by 2 bases and J by 3 bases, with 14 bases between them. The V gene's germline CDR1 is SGHTA and CDR2 FQGNSA. The CDR3 covers 15 residues.